Listed below are T cell receptor beta chains from one sample, sequenced in a study of blood T cell repertoires in COVID-19. Clones were read by immunoSEQ multiplex PCR, and TCRdb kept only the in-frame ones, dropping some. This sample has 180,000 or so clones; roughly 85% occur once, and the top ten carry roughly 8%. Sequences were obtained from peripheral blood. The receptors come from a man aged 55 to 70 with acute or convalescent COVID-19. The conserved cysteine and the conserved F or W are not part of the CDR3 here. A D gene is named only where the DNA matches it firmly.

CDR3 length	D gene	J gene	V gene	CDR3 protein
13	.	TRBJ1-5	TRBV9	ASSVEGYSNQPQH
13	.	TRBJ2-7	TRBV27	ASSLVSGAIYEQY
14	.	TRBJ1-4	TRBV2	ASSSRRGATNEKLF
12	.	TRBJ1-1	TRBV19	ASSIGGGDTEAF
13	TRBD2	TRBJ2-1	TRBV9	ASSIQRESYNEQF
11	.	TRBJ2-7	TRBV11-2	ASSLASSYEQY
10	TRBD1	TRBJ2-1	TRBV6-5	ASSYSTGEQF
16	.	TRBJ2-7	TRBV27	ASSPDIGDSDEAYEQY
13	TRBD2	TRBJ2-3	TRBV6-1	ASSDEAGVFDTQY
12	TRBD1	TRBJ1-1	TRBV7-9	ASSSSGTESEAF
11	.	TRBJ1-2	TRBV7-9	ASSLVRGTGYT
11	.	TRBJ2-3	TRBV14	ASSRRSADTQY
12	TRBD2	TRBJ2-1	TRBV10-2	ASSDTSGRDEQF
16	.	TRBJ2-7	TRBV7-9	ASSLPQGLAVNSYEQY
13	.	TRBJ1-1	TRBV5-3	ARSFEREVNTEAF
12	.	TRBJ1-2	TRBV28	ASTPGAPNYGYT
14	.	TRBJ2-3	TRBV15	ATSRGTGTSTDTQY
12	.	TRBJ1-5	TRBV19	ASHKGQFNQPQH
12	.	TRBJ2-6	TRBV19	ASSSGAGANVLT
13	.	TRBJ1-1	TRBV1	TSSQDGGVGVEAF
13	TRBD1	TRBJ1-6	TRBV19	ASKLDRGNNSPLH
15	TRBD2	TRBJ2-1	TRBV5-8	ASSFLLAGISYNEQF
14	.	TRBJ1-5	TRBV28	ASSLWFTGPNQPQH
12	.	TRBJ1-4	TRBV6-5	ASDRNRDYNRLF
12	TRBD2	TRBJ2-7	TRBV29-1	SVVTGGSSYEQY
13	.	TRBJ1-2	TRBV9	ASSVAVAGNYGYT
15	TRBD2	TRBJ2-1	TRBV4-1	ASSRVVAGGTYNEQF
13	TRBD1	TRBJ2-5	TRBV24-1	ATSDSGTGEETQY
13	.	TRBJ1-5	TRBV25-1	ASSEYRTDNQPQH
12	.	TRBJ1-6	TRBV6-5	ASSRGQYNSPLH
13	.	TRBJ2-7	TRBV11-2	ASSLISLGSYEQY
12	TRBD1	TRBJ1-2	TRBV7-9	ASSSLTGSYGYT
12	TRBD2	TRBJ2-3	TRBV24-1	ATHSGGSTDTQY
10	.	TRBJ2-4	TRBV12-3/TRBV12-4	ASGSRENIQY
14	TRBD2	TRBJ2-7	TRBV28	ASRQTSGSFSYEQY
11	.	TRBJ1-1	TRBV10-3	AINRAGNTEAF
13	.	TRBJ2-2	TRBV6-1	ASSEPGENTGELF
12	TRBD1	TRBJ1-1	TRBV10-2	ASSMTGTYTEAF
14	TRBD1	TRBJ2-3	TRBV9	ASSEGTGSSTDTQY
13	.	TRBJ1-4	TRBV6-6	ASSYPRGTNEKLF
12	TRBD1	TRBJ1-2	TRBV28	ASSLPGQFYGYT
13	TRBD1	TRBJ2-3	TRBV5-1	ASSLVGQITDTQY
11	.	TRBJ1-6	TRBV10-3	AISAQENSPLH
13	.	TRBJ1-1	TRBV6-5	ASSYRGRRGTEAF
11	.	TRBJ1-5	TRBV27	ASSLGLNQPQH
10	TRBD1	TRBJ1-4	TRBV5-1	ASSGQGEKLF
11	.	TRBJ1-4	TRBV3-1/TRBV3-2	ASALLANEKLF
13	.	TRBJ1-3	TRBV11-2	ASSLDPVSGNTIY
13	.	TRBJ2-2	TRBV5-1	ASSLVRGGTGELF
14	.	TRBJ1-4	TRBV3-1/TRBV3-2	ASSQDIQGTNEKLF
13	.	TRBJ1-1	TRBV6-5	ASTAGGSPSTEAF
13	.	TRBJ1-2	TRBV28	ASSFSVTTNYGYT